One and the same sample provided the 32 T cell receptor beta chains below, sequenced in a study of immune evolution from preneoplasia to lung adenocarcinoma. The method was immunoSEQ multiplex PCR; TCRdb's version includes in-frame clones alone and lacks a portion of them. The sample comprises fewer than 6,000 clones, about four fifths of which are singletons, and approximately 11% rests with the top ten. Sequencing was done on a sample of FFPE minimally invasive lung adenocarcinoma tissue. Source of these receptors: a person aged 60-80 years with lung adenocarcinoma.

The chain combines TRBV2 with TRBJ2-5, with 9 positions matching TRBD2. The V gene's germline CDR1 is SNHLY and CDR2 FYNNEI. Trimming took 8 bases from V and 1 from J; bases not matched to a gene: 11. The CDR3 is made up of 16 amino acids. CDR3 DNA: TGTGCCAGCGCGGTAGCGGGAGACCCCCGCCAAGAGACCCAGTACTTC. Its protein product is CASAVAGDPRQETQYF.

The chain couples TRBV4-3 to TRBJ1-2; 7 bases fit TRBD1. J was trimmed by 5 bases and V by 4 bases; bases with no gene match: 13. CDR1 is LGHNA, CDR2 YSLEER, per germline. The CDR3 extends over 16 amino acids. CDR3 nucleotides: TGCGCCAGCAGCCGTGGGACAGCAGTGGCTCTTTATGGCTACACCTTC. Protein sequence: CASSRGTAVALYGYTF.

The V gene is TRBV20-1, the J gene TRBJ2-5, with unresolved D. This CDR3 comprises 9 residues. The V gene's germline CDR1 is DFQATT and CDR2 SNEGSKA (reference sequence). V lost 5 bases to trimming and J lost 5 bases, with 3 bases between them. CDR3 coding DNA: TGCAGTGCTGGGGAGACCCAGTACTTC. Amino acid sequence: CSAGETQYF.

The chain has TRBV30 and TRBJ2-7; 7 nucleotides match TRBD2. In germline, CDR1 is GTSNPN, CDR2 SVGIG (reference sequence). The V gene end was trimmed by 6 bases and the J gene end by 4 bases; junction bases not matched to a gene: 3. The CDR3 extends over 11 amino acids. The CDR3 region is CACGRSYEQYF. The CDR3 coding sequence is TGTGCCTGCGGGAGGTCATACGAGCAGTACTTC.

The J gene is TRBJ1-2, the V gene TRBV2; perhaps TRBD1 as D (6 bases). The CDR3 has 13 amino acids. Germline loops: CDR1 SNHLY, CDR2 FYNNEI. The V and J ends lost 5 bases and 6 bases respectively, with 13 bases between them. CDR3 sequence: CASSNRVSDGYTF. The CDR3 DNA follows: TGTGCCAGCAGTAACAGGGTTTCCGATGGCTACACCTTC.

The J gene is TRBJ1-4, the V gene TRBV5-4, with unresolved D. V lost 4 bases to trimming and J lost 4 bases, with 14 bases between them. CDR3 size: 15 residues. Per germline, CDR1 SGHNT and CDR2 YYREEE (reference sequence). This chain's CDR3 is CASSRLPDFNEKLFF. CDR3 coding DNA: TGTGCCAGCAGCAGACTTCCCGATTTTAATGAAAAACTGTTTTTT.

The V call is TRBV19, the J call TRBJ1-4, with TRBD1 as a possible D gene (6 bases). The CDR3 sequence is 14 residues long. Per the germline V gene, CDR1 is LNHDA and CDR2 is SQIVND (reference sequence). V lost 2 bases and J lost 7, with 11 bases in between. Written as DNA, the CDR3 is TGTGCCAGTAGTATAACAGGGATGGGTGAAAAACTGTTTTTT. Amino acid sequence: CASSITGMGEKLFF.

The CDR3, as DNA: TGTGCCAGCTCGGACTACTCCTACGAGCAGTACTTC. It encodes CASSDYSYEQYF. The genes are TRBV7-8 and TRBJ2-7; TRBD2 is a possible D gene (6 bases). V was cut by 8 bases and J by 0 bases, with 8 bases left in between. Germline V gene lookup returns CDR1 SGHVS and CDR2 FQNEAQ. The CDR3 totals 12 residues. Looking up the rest from reference TRBV7-8 and TRBJ2-7 gives the full variable domain: GAGVSQSPRYKVAKRGQDVALRCDPISGHVSLFWYQQALGQGPEFLTYFQNEAQLDKSGLPSDRFFAERPEGSVSTLKIQRTQQEDSAVYLCASSDYSYEQYFGPGTRLTVT.

As regards this clone: At the DNA level, this CDR3 is encoded by other sequences in the same sample as well. The chain joins TRBV5-6 to TRBJ2-7; 8 bases are shared with TRBD1. V shed 0 bases and J 1 base; nucleotides not matched to a gene: 6. CDR3 size: 16 residues. Germline lookup yields CDR1 SGHDT and CDR2 YYEEEE. CDR3 protein: CASSLGGQGTSYEQYF. The CDR3 region has the DNA TGTGCCAGCAGCTTGGGAGGACAGGGTACTTCCTACGAGCAGTACTTC.

This chain uses TRBV6-1 with TRBJ2-3; D call uncertain. This CDR3 is 14 amino acids long. V was cut by 2 bases and J by 2 bases, with 8 bases left in between. Germline V gives CDR1 MNHNS, CDR2 SASEGT. The CDR3 DNA sequence: TGTGCCAGCAGTGAAACTGCTAACACAGATACGCAGTATTTT. Protein product: CASSETANTDTQYF.

The chain employs TRBV13 and TRBJ2-7, with 10 bases fitting TRBD1. The CDR3 is 16 amino acids. Losses at the gene ends were 1 base for V and 6 bases for J; bases not matched to a gene: 9. Germline CDR1 reads PRHDT; CDR2 reads FYEKMQ (reference sequence). The CDR3 reads CASSLAPPGQGSEQYF. Written as DNA, the CDR3 is TGTGCCAGCAGCTTAGCCCCCCCGGGACAGGGGAGCGAGCAGTACTTC. Drawing the rest from reference TRBV13 and TRBJ2-7, the complete variable domain is AAGVIQSPRHLIKEKRETATLKCYPIPRHDTVYWYQQGPGQDPQFLISFYEKMQSDKGSIPDRFSAQQFSDYHSELNMSSLELGDSALYFCASSLAPPGQGSEQYFGPGTRLTVT.

This chain connects TRBV29-1 to TRBJ2-1; 12 bases align to TRBD2. The CDR3 runs 12 residues. The germline V gene encodes CDR1 SQVTM and CDR2 ANQGSEA. Trimming cost V 8 bases and J 12 bases; bases outside gene matches: 8. DNA for the CDR3: TGCAGCCATAGGACTAGCGGGATTTCGCAGTTCTTC. Translating it yields CSHRTSGISQFF.

In this sample, this clone turned up once. The gene calls are TRBV20-1 and TRBJ1-1; no firm D call. CDR1 and CDR2 from the germline V gene are DFQATT and SNEGSKA (reference sequence). Trimming left V 1 base short and J 3 bases short, with 3 bases between. The CDR3 is made up of 11 amino acids. This chain's CDR3 is CSARGHTEAFF. CDR3 nucleotide sequence: TGCAGTGCTAGAGGCCACACTGAAGCTTTCTTT.

The chain has TRBV9 and TRBJ2-1; D might be TRBD1 (5 bases). The CDR3 totals 15 residues. V lost 3 bases to trimming and J lost 8 bases, with 18 bases between them. The germline V gene encodes CDR1 SGDLS and CDR2 YYNGEE. DNA of the CDR3: TGTGCCAGCAGCGCCGGAGTTATAGGGGCGGATGAGCAGTTCTTC. It yields the protein CASSAGVIGADEQFF.

J is TRBJ2-2 and V is TRBV30; D uncertain. Per the germline V gene, CDR1 is GTSNPN and CDR2 is SVGIG (reference sequence). V was cut by 7 bases and J by 0 bases, with 9 bases left in between. The CDR3 covers 13 residues. CDR3 DNA: TGTGCCTCCCTGTCAGCGAACACCGGGGAGCTGTTTTTT. Amino acids: CASLSANTGELFF. The full variable domain, in which reference TRBV30 and TRBJ2-2 provide the parts outside the CDR3, is SQTIHQWPATLVQPVGSPLSLECTVEGTSNPNLYWYRQAAGRGLQLLFYSVGIGQISSEVPQNLSASRPQDRQFILSSKKLLLSDSGFYLCASLSANTGELFFGEGSRLTVL.

The chain is built from TRBV11-2 and TRBJ2-2, with 8 bases fitting TRBD2. The CDR3 extends over 15 amino acids. V lost 3 bases and J lost 2; bases outside the gene matches: 2. In germline, CDR1 is SGHAT, CDR2 FQNNGV. CDR3 protein: CASSLGLVNTGELFF. The CDR3, as DNA: TGTGCCAGCAGCTTGGGACTAGTCAACACCGGGGAGCTGTTTTTT.

This clone has more than one count but fewer than ten. The chain is built from TRBV7-6 and TRBJ1-1, with 9 bases fitting TRBD1. The CDR3 length is 13 residues. The V gene's germline CDR1 is SGHVS and CDR2 FNYEAQ. The ends lost 4 bases at V and 4 bases at J; junction bases unmatched: 1. The CDR3 region has the DNA TGTGCCAGCAGCTCGGGACAGGGCACTGAAGCTTTCTTT. This encodes CASSSGQGTEAFF.

This chain uses TRBV11-2 with TRBJ1-4; D gene unclear. The germline V gene encodes CDR1 SGHAT and CDR2 FQNNGV. The germline V and J ends were trimmed by 0 bases and 6 bases, with 5 bases remaining between them. The CDR3 is 13 residues long. The CDR3 sequence is CASSLEIHEKLFF. The CDR3 nucleotides read TGTGCCAGCAGCTTAGAAATCCATGAAAAACTGTTTTTT.

The V and J genes are TRBV27 and TRBJ2-7; D perhaps matches TRBD2 (6 bases). The CDR3 loop spans 14 amino acids. Germline assignment: CDR1 MNHEY and CDR2 SMNVEV (reference sequence). Between the trimmed V and J ends, which lost 4 bases and 3 bases, there was a span of 13 bases. CDR3 coding DNA: TGTGCCAGCAGTTCCGGGGAGGCCTTCTACGAGCAGTACTTC. This encodes CASSSGEAFYEQYF.

This chain uses TRBV4-2 with TRBJ2-1; no definite D call. Germline V gene sequence: CDR1 LGHNA, CDR2 YNFKEQ. Trimming removed 2 bases at V and 3 bases at J, with 11 bases between. This CDR3 has 15 amino acids. This CDR3 is CASSQPVLNYNEQFF. The DNA of the CDR3 is TGTGCCAGCAGCCAACCCGTCCTTAACTACAATGAGCAGTTCTTC.

The chain is built from TRBV29-1 and TRBJ2-7; D is ambiguous. The CDR3 is made up of 12 amino acids. Trimming shortened V by 4 bases and J by 6 bases, and 13 bases separated the two germline ends. Looked up from germline, CDR1 is SQVTM and CDR2 is ANQGSEA. CDR3: CSVGKAQSEQYF. DNA of the CDR3: TGCAGCGTTGGTAAGGCCCAAAGCGAGCAGTACTTC.

The CDR3 DNA reads TGTGCCAGCAGCGTAGGTTTCGGGACTAGCGGCTACGAGCAGTACTTC. It translates to CASSVGFGTSGYEQYF. The chain recombines TRBV9 with TRBJ2-7; the match to TRBD2 covers 11 bases. The germline V gene encodes CDR1 SGDLS and CDR2 YYNGEE. This CDR3 region has 16 residues. Losses at the gene ends were 0 bases for V and 3 bases for J; bases not matched to a gene: 5.

V usage is TRBV7-8 and J usage is TRBJ1-5; the D gene is possibly TRBD1 (5 bases). This CDR3 spans 15 amino acids. V was shortened by 5 bases and J by 0 bases, with 11 bases between the two germline ends. CDR1 is SGHVS and CDR2 is FQNEAQ in the germline V gene. The CDR3 here is CASSPGTHSNQPQHF. DNA for the CDR3: TGTGCCAGCAGCCCCGGGACTCATAGCAATCAGCCCCAGCATTTT.

The chain couples TRBV19 to TRBJ2-2, with D unclear. The CDR3 contains 14 residues. Trimming took 1 base from V and 5 from J, leaving 8 bases between them. CDR1 and CDR2 (germline): LNHDA, SQIVND (reference sequence). CDR3 in DNA: TGTGCCAGTAGTATAGGGGCCATTACCGGGGAGCTGTTTTTT. Its translation: CASSIGAITGELFF. The whole variable domain, remainder taken from reference TRBV19 and TRBJ2-2, is DGGITQSPKYLFRKEGQNVTLSCEQNLNHDAMYWYRQDPGQGLRLIYYSQIVNDFQKGDIAEGYSVSREKKESFPLTVTSAQKNPTAFYLCASSIGAITGELFFGEGSRLTVL.

The chain employs TRBV30 and TRBJ1-5, with a tentative D call TRBD1 (6 bases). Looked up from germline, CDR1 is GTSNPN and CDR2 is SVGIG (reference sequence). With 0 bases removed from V and 7 bases from J, the gap between germline ends came to 10 bases. The CDR3 contains 13 residues. CDR3 residues: CAWSVAGEQPQHF. CDR3 sequence (DNA): TGTGCCTGGAGTGTAGCAGGGGAACAGCCCCAGCATTTT.

The rearrangement joins TRBV7-2 to TRBJ2-3; D remains unclear. V was pared by 2 bases and J by 3 bases, with 12 bases between. The CDR3 length is 15 residues. Germline V CDR1 and CDR2: SGHTA, FQGNSA. The CDR3 nucleotides are TGTGCCAGCAGCTTATTTCAAAGACCGACAGATACGCAGTATTTT. Its translation is CASSLFQRPTDTQYF. The full variable domain, its missing parts supplied by reference TRBV7-2 and TRBJ2-3, is GAGVSQSPSNKVTEKGKDVELRCDPISGHTALYWYRQSLGQGLEFLIYFQGNSAPDKSGLPSDRFSAERTGGSVSTLTIQRTQQEDSAVYLCASSLFQRPTDTQYFGPGTRLTVL.

The gene calls are TRBV5-1 and TRBJ2-2; 9 positions agree with TRBD1. Germline V lookup: CDR1 SGHRS, CDR2 YFSETQ. Losses at the gene ends were 0 bases for V and 3 bases for J; bases not matched to a gene: 3. The CDR3 runs 16 residues. DNA for the CDR3: TGCGCCAGCAGCTTGGACGGGGACAGGGACACCGGGGAGCTGTTTTTT. It specifies CASSLDGDRDTGELFF.

The rearrangement joins TRBV6-5 to TRBJ2-3, with D possibly matching TRBD2 (7 bases). The CDR3 runs to 14 residues. The V and J ends lost 8 bases and 5 bases respectively, with 17 bases between them. CDR1 and CDR2 from the germline V gene are MNHEY and SVGAGI. This CDR3 is CASFPGGTQDTQYF. For the CDR3, the DNA is TGTGCCAGCTTCCCCGGGGGGACACAAGATACGCAGTATTTT.

The CDR3 DNA reads TGTGCCAGCAGCTTAGCTACGGGACTAGCGCTAGCCTACGAGCAGTACTTC. It translates to CASSLATGLALAYEQYF. The genes are TRBV13 and TRBJ2-7; 10 bases line up with TRBD2. J gave up 2 bases and V 1 base, and 8 bases lay outside the gene matches. The CDR3 runs 17 residues. CDR1 and CDR2 from the germline V gene are PRHDT and FYEKMQ (reference sequence).

This chain connects TRBV15 to TRBJ2-7, with 12 bases matching TRBD1. The CDR3 contains 15 residues. The germline V gene has CDR1 LNHNV and CDR2 YYDKDF (reference sequence). The V gene end was trimmed by 5 bases and the J gene end by 6 bases; junction bases not matched to a gene: 8. The CDR3 nucleotides are TGTGCCACCAGCCTCCAGGGACAGGGGGCATCCGAGCAGTACTTC. Amino acids: CATSLQGQGASEQYF.

The V call is TRBV29-1, the J call TRBJ2-1; D gene unclear. V lost 7 bases and J lost 8, with 12 bases in between. The CDR3 is 11 residues long. Germline V CDR1 and CDR2: SQVTM, ANQGSEA. CDR3 protein: CSAESTDEQFF. The CDR3 DNA sequence: TGCAGCGCTGAGAGTACGGATGAGCAGTTCTTC.

This clone came up a few times. The V gene is TRBV11-3, the J gene TRBJ2-5, with unresolved D. The CDR3 spans 13 residues. Trimming shortened V by 0 bases and J by 7 bases, and 9 bases separated the two germline ends. Germline assignment: CDR1 SGHNT and CDR2 YENEEA. DNA for the CDR3: TGTGCCAGCAGCTTAGACTCATTGGGGACCCAGTACTTC. Translating it yields CASSLDSLGTQYF.